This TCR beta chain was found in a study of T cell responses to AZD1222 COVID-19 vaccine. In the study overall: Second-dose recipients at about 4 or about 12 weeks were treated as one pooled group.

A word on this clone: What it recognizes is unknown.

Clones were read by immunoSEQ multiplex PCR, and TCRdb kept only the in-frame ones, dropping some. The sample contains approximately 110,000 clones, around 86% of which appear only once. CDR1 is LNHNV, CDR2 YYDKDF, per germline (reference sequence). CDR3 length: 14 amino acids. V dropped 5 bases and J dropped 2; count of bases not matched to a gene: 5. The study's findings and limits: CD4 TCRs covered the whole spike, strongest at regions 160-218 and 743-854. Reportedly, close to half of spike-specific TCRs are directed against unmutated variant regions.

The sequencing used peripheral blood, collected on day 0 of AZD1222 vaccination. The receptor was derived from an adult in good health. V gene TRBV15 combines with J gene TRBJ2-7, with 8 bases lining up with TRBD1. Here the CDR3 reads CATSAGQVAYEQYF. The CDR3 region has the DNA TGTGCCACCAGCGCGGGACAGGTTGCCTACGAGCAGTACTTC. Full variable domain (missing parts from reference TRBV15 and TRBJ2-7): DAMVIQNPRYQVTQFGKPVTLSCSQTLNHNVMYWYQQKSSQAPKLLFHYYDKDFNNEADTPDNFQSRRPNTSFCFLDIRSPGLGDTAMYLCATSAGQVAYEQYFGPGTRLTVT.